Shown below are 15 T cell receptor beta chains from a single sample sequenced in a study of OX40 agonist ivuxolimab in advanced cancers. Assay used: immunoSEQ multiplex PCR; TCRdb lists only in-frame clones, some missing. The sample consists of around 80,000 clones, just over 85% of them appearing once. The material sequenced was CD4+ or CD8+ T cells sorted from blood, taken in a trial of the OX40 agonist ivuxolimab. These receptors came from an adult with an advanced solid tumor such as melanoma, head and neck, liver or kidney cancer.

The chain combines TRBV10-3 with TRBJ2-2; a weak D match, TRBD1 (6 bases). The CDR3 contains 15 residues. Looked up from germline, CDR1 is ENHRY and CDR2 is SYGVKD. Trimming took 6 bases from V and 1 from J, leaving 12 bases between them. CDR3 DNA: TGTGCCATCAGACCCGGGACAATGAACACCGGGGAGCTGTTTTTT. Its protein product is CAIRPGTMNTGELFF.

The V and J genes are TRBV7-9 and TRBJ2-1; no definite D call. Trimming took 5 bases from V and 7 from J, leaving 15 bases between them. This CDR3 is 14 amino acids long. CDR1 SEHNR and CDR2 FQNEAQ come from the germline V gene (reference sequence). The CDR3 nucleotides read TGTGCCAGCAGCCAGGACCTACCCACGAATGAGCAGTTCTTC. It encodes CASSQDLPTNEQFF.

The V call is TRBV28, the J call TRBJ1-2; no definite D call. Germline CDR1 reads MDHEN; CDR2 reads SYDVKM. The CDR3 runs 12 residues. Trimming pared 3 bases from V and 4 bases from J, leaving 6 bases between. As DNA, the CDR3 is TGTGCCAGCAGTTTCCGCACCTATGGCTACACCTTC. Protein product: CASSFRTYGYTF.

The CDR3: CASSAGTTYEQYF. DNA for the CDR3: TGTGCCAGCAGTGCAGGGACTACCTACGAGCAGTACTTC. This rearrangement joins TRBV25-1 to TRBJ2-7; 7 bases are a match to TRBD2. The CDR3 contains 13 residues. V shed 4 bases and J 2 bases; nucleotides not matched to a gene: 2. Germline V gives CDR1 MGHDK, CDR2 SYGVNS.

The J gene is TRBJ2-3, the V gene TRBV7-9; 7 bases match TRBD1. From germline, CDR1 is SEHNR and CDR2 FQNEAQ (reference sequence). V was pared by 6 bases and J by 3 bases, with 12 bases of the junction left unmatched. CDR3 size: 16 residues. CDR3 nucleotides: TGTGCCAGCAGTCCATCACAGGGGTTGAAAACAGATACGCAGTATTTT. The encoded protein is CASSPSQGLKTDTQYF.

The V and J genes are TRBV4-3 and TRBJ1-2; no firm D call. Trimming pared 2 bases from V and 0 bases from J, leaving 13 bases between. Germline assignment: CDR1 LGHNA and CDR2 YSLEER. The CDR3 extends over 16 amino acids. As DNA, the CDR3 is TGCGCCAGCAGCCAAACGGCCGCGGGGTCTAACTATGGCTACACCTTC. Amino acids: CASSQTAAGSNYGYTF.

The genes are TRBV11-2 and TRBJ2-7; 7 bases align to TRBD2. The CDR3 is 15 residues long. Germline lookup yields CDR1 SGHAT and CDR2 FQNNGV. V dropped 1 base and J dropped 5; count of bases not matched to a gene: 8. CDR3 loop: CASSLVKAGVNEQYF. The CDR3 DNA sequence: TGTGCCAGCAGCTTAGTGAAGGCGGGAGTTAACGAGCAGTACTTC.

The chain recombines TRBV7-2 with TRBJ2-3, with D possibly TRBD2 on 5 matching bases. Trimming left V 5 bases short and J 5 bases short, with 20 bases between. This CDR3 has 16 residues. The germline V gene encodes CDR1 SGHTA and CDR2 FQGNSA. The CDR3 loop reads CASSLYSGKGQDTQYF. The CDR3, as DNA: TGTGCCAGCAGCCTCTATTCGGGGAAAGGTCAAGATACGCAGTATTTT.

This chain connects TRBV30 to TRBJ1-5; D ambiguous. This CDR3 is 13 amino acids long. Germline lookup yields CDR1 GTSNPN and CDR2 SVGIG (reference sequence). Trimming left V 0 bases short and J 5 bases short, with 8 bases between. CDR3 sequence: CAWSVATDQPQHF. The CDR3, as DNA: TGTGCCTGGAGTGTAGCGACTGATCAGCCCCAGCATTTT.

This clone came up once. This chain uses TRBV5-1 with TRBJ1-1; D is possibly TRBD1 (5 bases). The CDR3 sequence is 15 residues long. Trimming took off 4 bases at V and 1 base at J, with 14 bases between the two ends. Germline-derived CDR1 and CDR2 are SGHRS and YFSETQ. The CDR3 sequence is CASSLRTGPNTEAFF. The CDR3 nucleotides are TGCGCCAGCAGCCTTAGAACAGGCCCGAACACTGAAGCTTTCTTT.

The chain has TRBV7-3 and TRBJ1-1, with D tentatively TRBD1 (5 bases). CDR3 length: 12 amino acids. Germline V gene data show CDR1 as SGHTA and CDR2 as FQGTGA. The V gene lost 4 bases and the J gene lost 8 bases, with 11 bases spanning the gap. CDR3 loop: CASSSPGKEAFF. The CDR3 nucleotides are TGTGCCAGCAGCTCTCCAGGGAAGGAAGCTTTCTTT.

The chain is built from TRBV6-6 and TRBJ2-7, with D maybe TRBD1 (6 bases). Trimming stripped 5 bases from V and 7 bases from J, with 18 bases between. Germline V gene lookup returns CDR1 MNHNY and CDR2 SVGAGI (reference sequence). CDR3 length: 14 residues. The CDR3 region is CASSNRAGAGEQYF. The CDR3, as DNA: TGTGCCAGCAGTAATAGGGCAGGGGCTGGGGAGCAGTACTTC.

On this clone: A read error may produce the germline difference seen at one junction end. In DNA, the CDR3 is TGTGCTAGCAGCATTTCCGGGAGCACCGGGGAGCTGTTTTTT. This gives the protein CASSISGSTGELFF. The chain joins TRBV7-7 to TRBJ2-2, with D possibly matching TRBD2 (6 bases). Germline-derived CDR1 and CDR2 are SSHAT and FNYEAQ (reference sequence). The CDR3 is 14 amino acids.

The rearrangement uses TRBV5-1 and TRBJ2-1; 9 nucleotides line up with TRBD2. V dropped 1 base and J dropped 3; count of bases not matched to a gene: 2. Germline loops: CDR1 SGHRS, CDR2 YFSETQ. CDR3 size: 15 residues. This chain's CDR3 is CASSLTSGLYNEQFF. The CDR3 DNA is TGCGCCAGCAGCTTGACTAGCGGGCTCTACAATGAGCAGTTCTTC.

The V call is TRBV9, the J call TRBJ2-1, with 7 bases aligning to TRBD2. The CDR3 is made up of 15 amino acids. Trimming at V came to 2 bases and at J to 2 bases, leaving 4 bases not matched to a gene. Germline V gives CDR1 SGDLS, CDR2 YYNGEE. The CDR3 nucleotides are TGTGCCAGCAGCGTTGCGGGAGATACCTACAATGAGCAGTTCTTC. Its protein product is CASSVAGDTYNEQFF.